These T cell receptor beta chains were read from a single sample in a study of T-cell memory formation after mild COVID-19. Using its own MiXCR run on the 5' RACE reads, TCRdb lists one record per CDR3 protein. The sample has about 390,000 distinct CDR3 sequences, about 15% seen once. The sample taken for sequencing was PBMCs or a T cell subset sorted from them (not recorded which). All receptors come from a man aged 18 to 30 who had mild COVID-19 (a few samples of this study predate the infection). Cell type and time point are not known. Both conserved end residues are part of each CDR3. Each record gives: D gene, V gene, J gene, clone size, CDR3 protein, CDR3 DNA. D genes are given only for firm matches. Rows may omit the clone size; those that give it use once, few, many or a size class.

D gene: NA; V gene: TRBV7-9; J gene: TRBJ1-5; clone size: few; CDR3 protein: CASRLYGGVPQPQHF; CDR3 DNA: TGTGCCAGCAGGTTATACGGGGGGGTCCCTCAGCCCCAGCATTTT
D gene: NA; V gene: TRBV7-9; J gene: TRBJ2-6; clone size: NA; CDR3 protein: CASSFLLDSGANVLTF; CDR3 DNA: TGTGCCAGCAGCTTCCTACTCGACTCTGGGGCCAACGTCCTGACTTTC
D gene: NA; V gene: TRBV20-1; J gene: TRBJ2-3; clone size: NA; CDR3 protein: CSASGGAQYF; CDR3 DNA: TGCAGTGCTAGCGGTGGAGCGCAGTATTTT
D gene: TRBD2; V gene: TRBV7-7; J gene: TRBJ2-1; clone size: NA; CDR3 protein: CASSLGTSGTLNEQFF; CDR3 DNA: TGTGCTAGCAGCTTAGGAACTAGCGGGACTCTCAATGAGCAGTTCTTC
D gene: NA; V gene: TRBV4-1; J gene: TRBJ1-2; clone size: NA; CDR3 protein: CASSQVGKVLYGYTF; CDR3 DNA: TGCGCCAGCAGCCAAGTGGGGAAGGTACTCTATGGCTACACCTTC
D gene: NA; V gene: TRBV29-1; J gene: TRBJ1-2; clone size: few; CDR3 protein: CSVGFGQHYGYTF; CDR3 DNA: TGCAGCGTTGGTTTCGGCCAACACTATGGCTACACCTTC
D gene: NA; V gene: TRBV7-8; J gene: TRBJ1-2; clone size: few; CDR3 protein: CASSDRPIYGYTF; CDR3 DNA: TGTGCCAGCAGCGACAGGCCGATTTATGGCTACACCTTC
D gene: NA; V gene: TRBV20-1; J gene: TRBJ2-3; clone size: many; CDR3 protein: CSADERGTDTQYF; CDR3 DNA: TGCAGTGCCGACGAACGAGGAACAGATACGCAGTATTTT
D gene: NA; V gene: TRBV7-9; J gene: TRBJ2-5; clone size: few; CDR3 protein: CASRKKETQYF; CDR3 DNA: TGTGCCAGCAGAAAGAAAGAGACCCAGTACTTC
D gene: NA; V gene: TRBV15; J gene: TRBJ2-2; clone size: few; CDR3 protein: CATESSTGELFF; CDR3 DNA: TGTGCCACCGAGTCGTCCACCGGGGAGCTGTTTTTT
D gene: NA; V gene: TRBV7-9; J gene: TRBJ2-5; clone size: few; CDR3 protein: CASVPVGGETQYF; CDR3 DNA: TGTGCCAGCGTCCCCGTGGGGGGTGAGACCCAGTACTTC
D gene: NA; V gene: TRBV11-2; J gene: TRBJ2-3; clone size: few; CDR3 protein: CASSSLGDFSTDTQYF; CDR3 DNA: TGTGCCAGCAGCTCCCTGGGGGATTTTAGCACAGATACGCAGTATTTT
D gene: TRBD2; V gene: TRBV15; J gene: TRBJ2-2; clone size: NA; CDR3 protein: CATSRVPSGAERTGELFF; CDR3 DNA: TGTGCCACCAGCAGAGTTCCTAGCGGGGCAGAGAGGACCGGGGAGCTGTTTTTT
D gene: NA; V gene: TRBV6-5; J gene: TRBJ2-7; clone size: few; CDR3 protein: CASRGDGTYEQYF; CDR3 DNA: TGTGCCAGCAGAGGGGACGGAACCTACGAGCAGTACTTC
D gene: TRBD2; V gene: TRBV12-3/TRBV12-4; J gene: TRBJ2-5; clone size: NA; CDR3 protein: CASSKVAGGPGETQYF; CDR3 DNA: TGTGCCAGCAGCAAAGTAGCGGGGGGGCCGGGAGAGACCCAGTACTTC
D gene: NA; V gene: TRBV30; J gene: TRBJ1-1; clone size: NA; CDR3 protein: CAWSPRFRDRNTEAFF; CDR3 DNA: TGTGCCTGGAGCCCCAGGTTTAGGGATAGGAACACTGAAGCTTTCTTT
D gene: TRBD2; V gene: TRBV9; J gene: TRBJ2-5; clone size: few; CDR3 protein: CASSALGGDQETQYF; CDR3 DNA: TGTGCCAGCAGCGCCCTCGGGGGGGACCAAGAGACCCAGTACTTC
D gene: NA; V gene: TRBV2; J gene: TRBJ2-1; clone size: NA; CDR3 protein: CASRRDNEQFF; CDR3 DNA: TGTGCCAGCCGACGAGACAATGAGCAGTTCTTC
D gene: NA; V gene: TRBV21-1; J gene: TRBJ2-3; clone size: few; CDR3 protein: CASSKVGQGARDTQYF; CDR3 DNA: NA
D gene: NA; V gene: TRBV6-5; J gene: TRBJ1-4; clone size: NA; CDR3 protein: CASSRKPGLLNEKLFF; CDR3 DNA: TGTGCCAGCAGTCGGAAACCGGGACTGCTTAATGAAAAACTGTTTTTT
D gene: TRBD1; V gene: TRBV12-3/TRBV12-4; J gene: TRBJ1-5; clone size: many; CDR3 protein: CASRGPPMRQGYSSNQPQHF; CDR3 DNA: TGTGCCAGCAGGGGACCTCCCATGCGACAGGGGTATAGTAGCAATCAGCCCCAGCATTTT
D gene: NA; V gene: TRBV27; J gene: TRBJ2-7; clone size: few; CDR3 protein: CASSPNKNSYEQYF; CDR3 DNA: TGTGCCAGCAGTCCGAACAAGAACTCCTACGAGCAGTACTTC
D gene: NA; V gene: TRBV5-1; J gene: TRBJ2-3; clone size: NA; CDR3 protein: CASRKQGFTDTQYF; CDR3 DNA: TGCGCCAGCAGGAAACAGGGTTTTACAGATACGCAGTATTTT
D gene: NA; V gene: TRBV5-5; J gene: TRBJ2-3; clone size: NA; CDR3 protein: CASSLVITSTDTQYF; CDR3 DNA: TGTGCCAGCAGCTTGGTGATTACTAGCACAGATACGCAGTATTTT
D gene: NA; V gene: TRBV7-7; J gene: TRBJ2-5; clone size: NA; CDR3 protein: CASSPLSTGVETQYF; CDR3 DNA: TGTGCCAGCAGCCCCCTTTCGACAGGAGTTGAGACCCAGTACTTC
D gene: NA; V gene: TRBV5-1; J gene: TRBJ2-4; clone size: few; CDR3 protein: CASSLFFGPKNIQYF; CDR3 DNA: TGCGCCAGCAGCTTGTTTTTTGGCCCCAAAAACATTCAGTACTTC
D gene: NA; V gene: TRBV15; J gene: TRBJ2-3; clone size: few; CDR3 protein: CATSPYRF; CDR3 DNA: TGTGCCACCAGCCCCTATCGTTTT
D gene: TRBD1; V gene: TRBV20-1; J gene: TRBJ1-4; clone size: NA; CDR3 protein: CSARDIQGFDEKLFF; CDR3 DNA: TGCAGTGCTAGAGATATACAGGGGTTTGACGAAAAACTGTTTTTT
D gene: TRBD1; V gene: TRBV7-2; J gene: TRBJ2-5; clone size: NA; CDR3 protein: CASSSPTGVEETQYF; CDR3 DNA: TGTGCCAGCAGCTCCCCGACAGGGGTAGAAGAGACCCAGTACTTC
D gene: TRBD1; V gene: TRBV7-2; J gene: TRBJ1-2; clone size: NA; CDR3 protein: CASSFPGQGYWGYTF; CDR3 DNA: TGTGCCAGCAGCTTTCCGGGACAGGGGTATTGGGGCTACACCTTC
D gene: TRBD2; V gene: TRBV7-9; J gene: TRBJ2-3; clone size: NA; CDR3 protein: CASRGGLAELDTQYF; CDR3 DNA: TGTGCCAGCAGAGGGGGACTAGCGGAACTAGATACGCAGTATTTT
D gene: TRBD1; V gene: TRBV28; J gene: TRBJ1-5; clone size: NA; CDR3 protein: CASRLTGGSNNQPQHF; CDR3 DNA: TGTGCCAGCAGACTCACAGGGGGCTCGAATAATCAGCCCCAGCATTTT
D gene: TRBD1; V gene: TRBV14; J gene: TRBJ1-1; clone size: few; CDR3 protein: CASSITGDTEAFF; CDR3 DNA: TGTGCCAGCAGCATTACAGGGGACACTGAAGCTTTCTTT
D gene: NA; V gene: TRBV4-1; J gene: TRBJ2-2; clone size: few; CDR3 protein: CASTPGRQPGELFF; CDR3 DNA: TGCGCCAGCACCCCGGGACGCCAGCCCGGGGAGCTGTTTTTT
D gene: NA; V gene: TRBV4-3; J gene: TRBJ2-6; clone size: NA; CDR3 protein: CASSQEYPGHLSGANVLTF; CDR3 DNA: TGCGCCAGCAGCCAAGAATATCCGGGACACCTCTCTGGGGCCAACGTCCTGACTTTC
D gene: TRBD1; V gene: TRBV6-1; J gene: TRBJ2-1; clone size: many; CDR3 protein: CASSSGTGGYNEQFF; CDR3 DNA: TGTGCCAGCAGCTCCGGGACAGGGGGCTACAATGAGCAGTTCTTC
D gene: TRBD1; V gene: TRBV29-1; J gene: TRBJ1-1; clone size: NA; CDR3 protein: CSAYSGTGRTEAFF; CDR3 DNA: TGCAGCGCCTACTCCGGGACAGGGAGAACTGAAGCTTTCTTT